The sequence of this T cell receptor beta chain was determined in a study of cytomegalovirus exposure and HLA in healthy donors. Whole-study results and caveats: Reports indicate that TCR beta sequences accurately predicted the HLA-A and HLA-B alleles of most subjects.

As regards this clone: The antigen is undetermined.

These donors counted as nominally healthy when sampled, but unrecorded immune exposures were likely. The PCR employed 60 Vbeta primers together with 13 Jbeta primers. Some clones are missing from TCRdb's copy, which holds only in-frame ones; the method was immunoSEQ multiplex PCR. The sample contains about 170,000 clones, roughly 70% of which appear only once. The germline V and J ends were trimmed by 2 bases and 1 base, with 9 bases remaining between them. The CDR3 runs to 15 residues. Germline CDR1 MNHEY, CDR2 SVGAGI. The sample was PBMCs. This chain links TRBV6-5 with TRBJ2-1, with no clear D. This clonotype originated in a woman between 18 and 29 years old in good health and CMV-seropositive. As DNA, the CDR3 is TGTGCCAGCAGTTACGGGCGTAGTTCCTACAATGAGCAGTTCTTC. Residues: CASSYGRSSYNEQFF.